This is a list of T cell receptor beta chains from one sample in a study of early T cells in non-severe SARS-CoV-2 infection. TCRdb reprocessed the 5' RACE reads with MiXCR, giving one entry per CDR3 protein. This table has around 29,000 distinct CDR3 sequences, 5.7% appearing once. Material for sequencing was whole blood. These TCRs come from an adult who was a healthcare worker with PCR-confirmed SARS-CoV-2 infection or an uninfected control (not recorded which). Both conserved end residues are part of each CDR3. D genes are given only for firm matches. Clone sizes are given selectively: once, few, many, or a class where the clone is expanded.

d_call clone_size j_call cdr3_length v_call cdr3_aa cdr3_nt
. . TRBJ1-1 13 TRBV9 CASSYDAGAEAFF TGTGCCAGCAGCTACGATGCAGGGGCTGAAGCTTTCTTT
. . TRBJ1-2 13 TRBV2 CASMLGGGYGYTF TGTGCCAGCATGCTCGGCGGGGGCTATGGCTACACCTTC
TRBD1 many TRBJ2-3 12 TRBV19 CASARQGDTQYF TGTGCCAGTGCCCGACAGGGCGATACGCAGTATTTT
. . TRBJ2-1 18 TRBV4-2 CASSQDQYGESSYNEQFF TGTGCCAGCAGCCAAGATCAGTACGGGGAGAGCTCCTACAATGAGCAGTTCTTC
TRBD1 medium-sized TRBJ2-3 16 TRBV7-6 CASSTRGQGAGDTQYF TGTGCCAGCAGCACGCGGGGACAGGGGGCAGGAGATACGCAGTATTTT
. many TRBJ1-2 14 TRBV9 CASSVAKETISYTF TGTGCCAGCAGCGTAGCGAAGGAGACGATCAGCTACACCTTC
. many TRBJ1-1 12 TRBV20-1 CRSGTRGPEAFF TGCAGATCCGGGACCCGAGGGCCTGAAGCTTTCTTT
. . TRBJ2-7 11 TRBV6-5 CASSYGREQYF TGTGCCAGCAGTTATGGGAGGGAGCAGTACTTC
. many TRBJ1-1 14 TRBV28 CASSLKPFLASAFF TGTGCCAGCAGTTTGAAACCCTTTTTGGCCTCGGCTTTCTTT
. few TRBJ1-2 10 TRBV7-9 CASSLNGYTF TGTGCCAGCAGCTTAAACGGCTACACCTTC
. many TRBJ1-3 17 TRBV4-3 CASSQDGGTRRGNTIYF TGCGCCAGCAGCCAAGACGGCGGGACAAGGAGAGGAAACACCATATATTTT
. . TRBJ1-5 12 TRBV27 CASSLDNQPQHF TGTGCCAGCAGTTTAGACAATCAGCCCCAGCATTTT
. many TRBJ2-5 14 TRBV7-2 CASSLGPGQETQYF TGTGCCAGCAGCTTAGGTCCGGGTCAAGAGACCCAGTACTTC
. . TRBJ2-7 15 TRBV28 CASTLGWGEFDEQYF TGTGCCAGCACCTTAGGATGGGGTGAGTTCGACGAGCAGTACTTC
. many TRBJ2-6 16 TRBV29-1 CSVEEGAASGANVLIF TGCAGCGTTGAGGAGGGGGCGGCTTCTGGGGCCAACGTCCTGATTTTC
. many TRBJ2-5 16 TRBV18 CASSSAGLGNQETQYF TGTGCCAGCTCCTCCGCGGGACTCGGAAACCAAGAGACCCAGTACTTC
. many TRBJ1-1 12 TRBV24-1 CATSDLGLRAFF TGTGCCACCAGTGATTTAGGACTTCGGGCTTTCTTT
. many TRBJ2-7 14 TRBV12-3/TRBV12-4 CASSTDRVRYEQYF TGTGCCAGCAGTACGGACAGAGTCCGCTACGAGCAGTACTTC
TRBD1 many TRBJ1-2 14 TRBV29-1 CSVVGGQGASGYTF TGCAGCGTTGTTGGGGGACAGGGGGCTTCGGGCTACACCTTC
TRBD2 many TRBJ2-7 16 TRBV5-5 CASSLWASGGPYEQYF TGTGCCAGCAGCTTGTGGGCTAGCGGGGGGCCCTACGAGCAGTACTTC
. many TRBJ2-1 16 TRBV28 CASSLFGQSSYNEQFF TGTGCCAGCAGTTTATTCGGTCAGAGCTCCTACAATGAGCAGTTCTTC
. many TRBJ2-6 17 TRBV4-2 CASSQEGGNSGANVLTF TGTGCCAGCAGCCAAGAAGGGGGTAACTCCGGGGCCAACGTCCTGACTTTC
. many TRBJ2-7 14 TRBV11-3 CASSFQGADHEQYF TGTGCCAGCAGCTTTCAAGGGGCGGACCACGAGCAGTACTTC
. . TRBJ2-7 15 TRBV10-2 CASSETLAGYYEQYF TGCGCCAGCAGTGAGACCCTCGCAGGCTACTACGAGCAGTACTTC
. many TRBJ2-4 13 TRBV7-6 CASSSRASNIQYF TGTGCCAGCAGCTCCCGAGCTTCCAACATTCAGTACTTC
. many TRBJ2-3 10 TRBV29-1 CSVYGDTQYF TGCAGCGTTTACGGGGATACGCAGTATTTT
. many TRBJ2-7 13 TRBV30 CAWSNRNAYEQYF TGTGCCTGGAGTAACAGGAACGCTTACGAGCAGTACTTC
. . TRBJ1-5 14 TRBV19 CASSADSGNQAQHF TGTGCCAGTAGTGCCGACTCGGGTAATCAGGCCCAGCATTTT
. once TRBJ2-1 13 TRBV2 CASSAGQGTEQFF TGTGCCAGCAGTGCGGGGCAGGGGACTGAGCAGTTCTTC